These 15 T cell receptor beta chains were all obtained from the same sample, sequenced in a study of blood T cell repertoires in COVID-19. Libraries were prepared by immunoSEQ multiplex PCR; TCRdb keeps only in-frame clonotypes and omits some of them. This table holds under 250,000 clones, roughly 85% found once. Input material: PBMCs or T cells enriched from blood (not recorded which). The receptors derive from a woman aged 45-59 years with acute COVID-19.

This sequence joins TRBV7-9 and TRBJ2-7; possible D gene TRBD1, 5 bases. The CDR3 loop spans 12 amino acids. V dropped 3 bases and J dropped 3 bases, with 6 bases sitting between them. The V gene's germline CDR1 is SEHNR and CDR2 FQNEAQ (reference sequence). CDR3 DNA: TGTGCCAGCAGCTTGACAGACTACGAGCAGTACTTC. It is translated as CASSLTDYEQYF.

The gene calls are TRBV3-1 (or the pseudogene TRBV3-2) and TRBJ1-2; perhaps TRBD1 as D (5 bases). This CDR3 has 14 amino acids. V lost 4 bases to trimming and J lost 4 bases, with 13 bases between them. The germline CDR1 and CDR2 sequences are LGHDT and YNNKEL (reference sequence). The CDR3 DNA follows: TGTGCCAGCAGCCTAGGGACTGCCGTCTATGGCTACACCTTC. Translated, it gives CASSLGTAVYGYTF.

This chain connects TRBV7-2 to TRBJ2-2, with TRBD1 matching 9 bases. Germline CDR1 is SGHTA and CDR2 is FQGNSA. V was pared by 6 bases and J by 2 bases, with 13 bases of the junction left unmatched. The CDR3 contains 18 residues. CDR3 in DNA: TGTGCCAGCAGTTCTATCTCCCGGACAGGGGCCAACACCGGGGAGCTGTTTTTT. It translates to CASSSISRTGANTGELFF.

The J gene is TRBJ1-1, the V gene TRBV9; unclear D gene. Per germline, CDR1 SGDLS and CDR2 YYNGEE. Trimming cost V 0 bases and J 1 base, with 7 bases left between them. CDR3 length: 14 residues. The CDR3 nucleotides are TGTGCCAGCAGCGTAGGCACTCAGAACACTGAAGCTTTCTTT. It codes for CASSVGTQNTEAFF.

This chain links TRBV19 with TRBJ2-5, with TRBD2 as a possible D gene (5 bases). Trimming removed 5 bases at V and 2 bases at J, with 15 bases between. The CDR3 totals 15 residues. Germline assignment: CDR1 LNHDA and CDR2 SQIVND (reference sequence). CDR3 coding DNA: TGTGCCAGTAGTGTACCGAGAGGGATGCAAGAGACCCAGTACTTC. It codes for CASSVPRGMQETQYF.

CDR3 DNA sequence: TGTGCCAGCAGCACCGAGACAGGGGGCAATGGCTACACCTTC. It codes for CASSTETGGNGYTF. The gene calls are TRBV9 and TRBJ1-2; TRBD1 agrees at 10 bases. Germline V gene lookup returns CDR1 SGDLS and CDR2 YYNGEE. V shed 4 bases, J shed 6 bases, and the junction held 6 bases outside the gene matches. The CDR3 has 14 amino acids.

CDR3 loop: CASSEDRGYYGYTF. CDR3 coding DNA: TGTGCCAGCAGTGAAGACAGGGGCTACTATGGCTACACCTTC. V gene TRBV6-1 combines with J gene TRBJ1-2; 7 bases are a match to TRBD1. Germline loops: CDR1 MNHNS, CDR2 SASEGT. The V segment lost 1 base and the J segment 3 bases; nucleotides outside the gene matches: 2. The CDR3 sequence is 14 residues long.

The chain combines TRBV19 with TRBJ1-4; 11 nucleotides agree with TRBD1. Trimming cost V 4 bases and J 2 bases; bases outside gene matches: 3. Germline CDR1 LNHDA, CDR2 SQIVND (reference sequence). The CDR3 has 16 amino acids. The CDR3: CASSTGQGATNEKLFF. In DNA form, the CDR3 reads TGTGCCAGTAGTACAGGACAGGGGGCGACTAATGAAAAACTGTTTTTT.

V and J are TRBV6-2 or TRBV6-3 and TRBJ1-5; 8 bases are shared with TRBD1. The CDR3 length is 15 residues. Per germline, CDR1 MNHEY and CDR2 SVGEGT. Germline trimming cut 5 bases from V and 1 base from J; bases unmatched to any gene: 4. The CDR3 sequence is CASSAQGASNQPQHF. The CDR3 DNA sequence: TGTGCCAGCAGTGCCCAGGGGGCAAGCAATCAGCCCCAGCATTTT.

The chain links TRBV7-6 to TRBJ2-5, with a possible D match to TRBD2 (5 bases). The CDR3 totals 15 residues. Germline values: CDR1 SGHVS, CDR2 FNYEAQ. Deletions cut 5 bases from V and 5 bases from J, with 18 bases between. CDR3 amino acids: CASSTLPPRVETQYF. Here the CDR3 DNA reads TGTGCCAGCAGCACTCTACCTCCGAGGGTCGAGACCCAGTACTTC.

The chain recombines TRBV6-5 with TRBJ2-7; possibly TRBD1 for D (5 bases). V was pared by 6 bases and J by 0 bases, with 9 bases between. The CDR3 consists of 13 residues. Germline CDR1 is MNHEY and CDR2 is SVGAGI. CDR3 nucleotides: TGTGCCAGCAGCCTGGGGCCCTCCTACGAGCAGTACTTC. This encodes CASSLGPSYEQYF.

This rearrangement joins TRBV3-1 (or the pseudogene TRBV3-2) to TRBJ2-5; D uncertain. The CDR3 length is 12 residues. Germline V gives CDR1 LGHDT, CDR2 YNNKEL (reference sequence). Trimming shortened V by 10 bases and J by 1 base, and 10 bases separated the two germline ends. CDR3: CANVGFQETQYF. CDR3 coding DNA: TGTGCCAACGTGGGCTTCCAAGAGACCCAGTACTTC.

This clone was recorded a few times. The CDR3 region is CAISESSGYYGYTF. The DNA of the CDR3 is TGTGCCATCAGTGAGTCCTCAGGGTACTATGGCTACACCTTC. The chain employs TRBV10-3 and TRBJ1-2; tentative D call: TRBD1 (5 bases). CDR1 is ENHRY and CDR2 is SYGVKD in the germline V gene. V lost 0 bases to trimming and J lost 3 bases, with 8 bases between them. This CDR3 has 14 amino acids.

J is TRBJ1-2 and V is TRBV4-3; D possibly corresponds to TRBD1 (5 bases). Germline V gene data show CDR1 as LGHNA and CDR2 as YSLEER. Trimming removed 1 base from V and 0 bases from J, with 9 bases in between. The CDR3 extends over 15 amino acids. The CDR3 here is CASSQGQTSNYGYTF. The CDR3 DNA is TGCGCCAGCAGCCAAGGACAGACCTCTAACTATGGCTACACCTTC.

The chain recombines TRBV19 with TRBJ2-3; D is ambiguous. The V gene lost 3 bases and the J gene lost 0 bases, with 7 bases spanning the gap. Per the germline V gene, CDR1 is LNHDA and CDR2 is SQIVND (reference sequence). CDR3 size: 14 residues. DNA of the CDR3: TGTGCCAGTAGTATTGTGGGCAGCACAGATACGCAGTATTTT. Its translation: CASSIVGSTDTQYF.